What follows is one T cell receptor (beta chain) and its context. What it recognizes is unknown. Trimming took off 7 bases at V and 3 bases at J, with 18 bases between the two ends. This CDR3 spans 15 amino acids. From germline, CDR1 is SGHVS and CDR2 FQNEAQ. This entry is derived from a study of radiation and T cells in renal cell carcinoma. Study-level results: Baseline intratumoral clonotype presence is unknown without pretreatment biopsies.

As to time point: blood 2 weeks post-SBRT. Treatment: 15 Gy SBRT to primary tumor, nephrectomy 4 weeks later. Clear cell pathology was present in this patient's renal cell carcinoma. Assay: immunoSEQ multiplex PCR; the TCRdb copy retains only in-frame clones and omits some. This repertoire shows 70,000 or so clones, roughly 87% found once; its top ten account for approximately 6.4%. The sequences come from blood, collected from a patient whose treatment included radiotherapy and nephrectomy. The sequence was obtained from a man aged 55 to 70 with renal cell carcinoma. This chain uses TRBV7-8 with TRBJ2-5; the D gene is possibly TRBD2 (6 bases). The CDR3 DNA sequence: TGTGCCAGCACCCGGTCCTTGGCGGGAAAAGAGACCCAGTACTTC. Encoded protein: CASTRSLAGKETQYF. The whole variable domain, filled in from reference TRBV7-8 and TRBJ2-5, reads GAGVSQSPRYKVAKRGQDVALRCDPISGHVSLFWYQQALGQGPEFLTYFQNEAQLDKSGLPSDRFFAERPEGSVSTLKIQRTQQEDSAVYLCASTRSLAGKETQYFGPGTRLLVL.